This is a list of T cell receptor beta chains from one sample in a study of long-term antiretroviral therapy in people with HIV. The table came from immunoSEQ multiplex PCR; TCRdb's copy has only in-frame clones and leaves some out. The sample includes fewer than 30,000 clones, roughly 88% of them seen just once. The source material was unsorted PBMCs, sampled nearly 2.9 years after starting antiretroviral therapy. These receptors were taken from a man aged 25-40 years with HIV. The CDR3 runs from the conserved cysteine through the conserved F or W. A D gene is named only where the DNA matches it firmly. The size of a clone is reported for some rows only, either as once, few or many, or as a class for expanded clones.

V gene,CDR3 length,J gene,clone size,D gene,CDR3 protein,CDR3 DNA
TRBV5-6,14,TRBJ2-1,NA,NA,CASSLGGGYNEQFF,TGTGCCAGCAGCTTAGGGGGGGGGTACAATGAGCAGTTCTTC
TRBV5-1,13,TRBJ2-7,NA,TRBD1,CASSSRQGNEQYF,TGCGCCAGCAGCTCCCGACAGGGCAACGAGCAGTACTTC
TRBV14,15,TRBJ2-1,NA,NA,CASSQDPLGDSEQFF,TGTGCCAGCAGCCAAGACCCTTTAGGAGACAGTGAGCAGTTCTTC
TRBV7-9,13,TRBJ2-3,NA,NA,CASSLMGLDTQYF,TGTGCCAGCAGCTTAATGGGACTAGATACGCAGTATTTT
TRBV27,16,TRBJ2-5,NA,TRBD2,CASSRTSGGARETQYF,TGTGCCAGCTCACGGACTAGCGGGGGGGCCCGGGAGACCCAGTACTTC
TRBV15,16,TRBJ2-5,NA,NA,CATSSVTGYPLETQYF,TGTGCCACCAGCAGTGTTACAGGGTATCCGTTAGAGACCCAGTACTTC
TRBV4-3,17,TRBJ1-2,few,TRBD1,CASSQAGPGTGIYGYTF,TGCGCCAGCAGCCAAGCCGGGCCCGGGACAGGGATATATGGCTACACCTTC
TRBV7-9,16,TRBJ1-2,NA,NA,CASSLVAGQRAYGYTF,TGTGCCAGCAGCTTAGTCGCAGGGCAGCGAGCTTATGGCTACACCTTC
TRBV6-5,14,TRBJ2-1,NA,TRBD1,CASKGQGSNNEQFF,TGTGCCAGCAAGGGACAGGGCTCGAACAATGAGCAGTTCTTC
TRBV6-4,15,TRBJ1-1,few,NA,CASRGRIAANTEAFF,TGTGCCAGCCGAGGGAGAATTGCGGCGAACACTGAAGCTTTCTTT
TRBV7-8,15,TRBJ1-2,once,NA,CASSLLLDGGYGYTF,TGTGCCAGCAGCCTTCTCCTGGACGGAGGCTATGGCTACACCTTC
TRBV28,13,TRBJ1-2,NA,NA,CASSLNLGLGYTF,TGTGCCAGCAGTTTAAACCTCGGGCTTGGCTACACCTTC
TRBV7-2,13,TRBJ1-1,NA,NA,CASRRTRNTEAFF,TGTGCCAGCAGACGTACAAGGAACACTGAAGCTTTCTTT
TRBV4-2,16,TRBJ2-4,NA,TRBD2,CASSEAGRGGINIQYF,TGTGCCAGCAGCGAGGCAGGCCGGGGGGGGATAAACATTCAGTACTTC
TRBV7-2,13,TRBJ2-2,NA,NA,CASSSKNTGELFF,TGTGCCAGCAGCTCCAAGAACACCGGGGAGCTGTTTTTT
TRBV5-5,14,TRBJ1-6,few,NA,CASSLGRHNSPLHF,TGTGCCAGCAGCTTGGGCAGACATAATTCACCCCTCCACTTT
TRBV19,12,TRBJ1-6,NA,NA,CASSMGVSPLHF,TGTGCCAGTAGTATGGGAGTTTCACCCCTCCACTTT
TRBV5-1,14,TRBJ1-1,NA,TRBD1,CASSSPTGVDEAFF,TGCGCCAGCAGCTCTCCGACAGGGGTGGATGAAGCTTTCTTT
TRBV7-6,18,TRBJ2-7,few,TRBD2,CASSLGLAGDSLGYEQYF,TGTGCCAGCAGCTTAGGTCTAGCGGGAGATTCTCTGGGCTACGAGCAGTACTTC
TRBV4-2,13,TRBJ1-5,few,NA,CASSQDSQGPQHF,TGTGCCAGCAGCCAGGACAGCCAGGGTCCCCAGCATTTT
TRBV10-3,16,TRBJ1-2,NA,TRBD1,CATIGGQGAENYGYTF,TGTGCTACCATCGGAGGACAGGGGGCCGAAAACTATGGCTACACCTTC
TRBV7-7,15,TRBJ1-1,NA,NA,CASRQTRVEDTEAFF,TGTGCTAGCAGGCAGACACGGGTGGAGGACACTGAAGCTTTCTTT
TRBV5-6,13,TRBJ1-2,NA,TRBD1,CASMKQGNYGYTF,TGTGCCAGCATGAAACAGGGGAACTATGGCTACACCTTC
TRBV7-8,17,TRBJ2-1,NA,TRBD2,CASSTLADPKSRYEQFF,TGTGCCAGCAGCACCCTAGCGGATCCAAAATCCAGATATGAGCAGTTCTTC
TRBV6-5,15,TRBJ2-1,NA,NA,CASSYMAGQYNEQFF,TGTGCCAGCAGTTACATGGCCGGCCAGTACAATGAGCAGTTCTTC
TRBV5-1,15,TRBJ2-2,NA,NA,CASSFNFANTGELFF,TGCGCCAGCAGCTTCAACTTCGCGAACACCGGGGAGCTGTTTTTT
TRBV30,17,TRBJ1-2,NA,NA,CAWMSRTQGRKLYGYTF,TGTGCCTGGATGAGTCGCACACAGGGCAGAAAACTCTATGGCTACACCTTC
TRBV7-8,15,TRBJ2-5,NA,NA,CASSLDNGGKETQYF,TGTGCCAGCAGCTTAGATAACGGGGGAAAAGAGACCCAGTACTTC
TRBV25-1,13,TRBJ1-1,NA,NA,CASSPLGNTEAFF,TGTGCCAGCTCCCCTCTGGGGAACACTGAAGCTTTCTTT
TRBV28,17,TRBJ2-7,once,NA,CASSYPPSSLSSYEQYF,TGTGCCAGCAGCTATCCCCCTTCTAGCTTAAGCTCCTACGAGCAGTACTTC
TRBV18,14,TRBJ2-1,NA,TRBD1,CASSLGQGDNEQFF,TGTGCCAGCTCGCTGGGACAGGGGGACAATGAGCAGTTCTTC
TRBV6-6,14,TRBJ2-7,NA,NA,CASRMTVLTYEQYF,TGTGCCAGCAGAATGACAGTTCTTACCTACGAGCAGTACTTC
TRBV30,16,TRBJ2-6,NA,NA,CAWSEGTLSGANVLTF,TGTGCCTGGAGTGAGGGGACCCTCTCTGGGGCCAACGTCCTGACTTTC
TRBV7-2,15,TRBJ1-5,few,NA,CASSLTGNSNQPQHF,TGTGCCAGCAGTTTAACAGGGAATAGCAATCAGCCCCAGCATTTT
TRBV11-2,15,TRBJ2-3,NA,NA,CASSLWGGGVDTQYF,TGTGCCAGCAGCTTATGGGGAGGGGGTGTCGATACGCAGTATTTT
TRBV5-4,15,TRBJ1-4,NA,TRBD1,CASSPRQGASEKLFF,TGTGCCAGCAGCCCCCGACAGGGGGCAAGTGAAAAACTGTTTTTT
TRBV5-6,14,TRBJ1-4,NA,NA,CASSLRATNEKLFF,TGTGCCAGCAGCTTGAGAGCAACTAATGAAAAACTGTTTTTT
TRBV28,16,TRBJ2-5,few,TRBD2,CASSLVAIAGQETQYF,TGTGCCAGCAGTTTAGTAGCCATAGCGGGGCAAGAGACCCAGTACTTC
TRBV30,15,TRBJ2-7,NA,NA,CAWRRKGGFNYEQYF,TGTGCCTGGAGGCGCAAGGGGGGGTTCAACTACGAGCAGTACTTC
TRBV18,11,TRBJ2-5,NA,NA,CASSLKETQYF,TGTGCCAGCTCACTTAAGGAGACCCAGTACTTC
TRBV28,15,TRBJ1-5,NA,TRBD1,CASRIQGVGNQPQHF,TGTGCCAGCAGGATACAGGGGGTAGGCAATCAGCCCCAGCATTTT
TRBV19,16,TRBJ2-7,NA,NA,CASSIERAVPFYEQYF,TGTGCCAGTAGTATAGAGAGGGCAGTCCCCTTCTACGAGCAGTACTTC
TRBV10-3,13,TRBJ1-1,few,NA,CAISEKGNTEAFF,TGTGCCATCAGTGAGAAGGGGAACACTGAAGCTTTCTTT
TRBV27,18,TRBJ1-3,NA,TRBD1,CASSPEGQGVRAGNTIYF,TGTGCCAGCAGCCCCGAGGGACAGGGGGTTCGAGCTGGAAACACCATATATTTT
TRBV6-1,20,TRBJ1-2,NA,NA,CASSEAPGRALGAANYGYTF,TGTGCCAGCAGTGAAGCGCCGGGTAGGGCGCTTGGAGCAGCAAACTATGGCTACACCTTC
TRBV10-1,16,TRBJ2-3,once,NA,CASSEFPGTSTDTQYF,TGCGCCAGCAGTGAGTTCCCCGGGACTAGCACAGATACGCAGTATTTT
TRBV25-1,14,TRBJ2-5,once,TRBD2,CASSGLAVKETQYF,TGTGCCAGCTCAGGACTAGCGGTAAAAGAGACCCAGTACTTC